What follows describes a single TCR beta chain. The antigen is undetermined. Germline loops: CDR1 MDHEN, CDR2 SYDVKM. V lost 2 bases and J lost 14, with 16 bases in between. The CDR3 is made up of 14 amino acids. The sample comes from a study of CD8 T cells in ankylosing spondylitis. Study results and caveats: Past research had described some motif variants in reactive arthritis synovial fluid and blood.

Using its own MiXCR run on the 5' RACE reads, TCRdb lists one record per CDR3 protein. The sample lists 85,000 to 90,000 distinct CDR3 sequences, more than 25% occurring once. This receptor was taken from a male donor with ankylosing spondylitis or in good health (not recorded which). The chain uses TRBV28 and TRBJ1-6, with D perhaps matching TRBD1 (6 bases). Sequencing was done on a sample of blood, either unsorted or a sorted T cell fraction (not recorded which). The CDR3 region is CASSLSEQGGSLHF. The CDR3 DNA reads as TGTGCCAGCAGTTTAAGTGAACAGGGTGGCTCCCTCCACTTT.